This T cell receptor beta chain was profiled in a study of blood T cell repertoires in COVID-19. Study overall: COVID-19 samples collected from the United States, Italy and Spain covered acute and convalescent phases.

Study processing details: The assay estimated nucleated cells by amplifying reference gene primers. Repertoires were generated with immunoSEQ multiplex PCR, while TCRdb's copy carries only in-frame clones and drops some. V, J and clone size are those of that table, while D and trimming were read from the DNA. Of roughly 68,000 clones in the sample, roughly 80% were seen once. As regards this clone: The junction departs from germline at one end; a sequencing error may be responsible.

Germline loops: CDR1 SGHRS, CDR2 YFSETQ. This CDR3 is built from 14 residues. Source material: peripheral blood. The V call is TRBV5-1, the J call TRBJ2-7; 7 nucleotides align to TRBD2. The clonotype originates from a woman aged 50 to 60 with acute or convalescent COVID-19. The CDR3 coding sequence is TGCGCCAGCAGTTTGGCCGGGACTACCGGCGAGCAGTACTTC. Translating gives CASSLAGTTGEQYF.